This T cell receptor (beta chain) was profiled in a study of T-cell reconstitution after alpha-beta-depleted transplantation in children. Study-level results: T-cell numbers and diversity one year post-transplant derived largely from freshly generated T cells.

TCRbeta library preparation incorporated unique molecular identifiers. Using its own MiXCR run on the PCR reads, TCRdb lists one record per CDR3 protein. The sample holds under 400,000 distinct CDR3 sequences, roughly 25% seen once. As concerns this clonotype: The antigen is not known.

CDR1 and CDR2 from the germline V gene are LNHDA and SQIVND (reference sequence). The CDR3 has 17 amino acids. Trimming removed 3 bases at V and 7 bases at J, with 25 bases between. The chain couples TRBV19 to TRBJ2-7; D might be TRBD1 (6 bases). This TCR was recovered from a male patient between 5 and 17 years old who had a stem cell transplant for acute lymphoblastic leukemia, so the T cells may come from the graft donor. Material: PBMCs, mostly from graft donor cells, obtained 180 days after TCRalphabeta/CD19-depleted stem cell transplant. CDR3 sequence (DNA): TGTGCCAGTAGTATCCGTTTGTCGGGACACTACGAGGATGAGCAGTACTTC. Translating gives CASSIRLSGHYEDEQYF.